This T cell receptor beta chain emerged from a study of T-cell reconstitution after alpha-beta-depleted transplantation in children. The library targeted TCRbeta and was prepared with unique molecular identifiers. TCRdb recomputed calls from the PCR reads with MiXCR, one row per CDR3 protein. The sample shows around 45,000 distinct CDR3 sequences, around 53% of them seen only once. General observations from the study: A year post-transplant, T-cell counts and diversity derived mostly from newly produced T cells. Reportedly, roughly two months post-transplant, alpha-beta T cells arose from several hundred expanded graft clones.

Comment on this clonotype: What it recognizes is unknown.

The junction had 11 bases not matched to a gene; V was cut back by 6 bases and J by 7 bases. This CDR3 has 14 residues. The sequencing used peripheral blood, collected before TCRalphabeta/CD19-depleted stem cell transplant. This TCR derives from a boy in the first two years of life with SCID, due to receive a stem cell transplant. The chain combines TRBV12-3 or TRBV12-4 with TRBJ1-1; 7 nucleotides align to TRBD1. Here the CDR3 reads CASRAQGRPFEAFF. The CDR3 nucleotides read TGTGCCAGCAGAGCACAGGGGCGCCCTTTTGAAGCTTTCTTT.